A single sample is the source of the 27 T cell receptor beta chains below, sequenced in a study of T cells in Graves' hyperthyroidism and ophthalmopathy. Amplified TCR beta CDR3 regions derived from RNA transcripts. In the first-round RT-PCR of the TCR CDR3, the HTBI primer set was used. MiXCR, applied by TCRdb to the multiplex PCR reads, yields one record per CDR3 protein. Of tens of thousands of distinct CDR3 sequences in the sample, roughly 50% were seen once. Sequenced: peripheral blood or thyroid tissue (not recorded which). These receptors were taken from a man aged 18 to 35 with Graves' hyperthyroidism.

As for this clonotype: One end of the junction varies from germline; a read error may be responsible. The V and J genes are TRBV7-2 and TRBJ1-1; D gene uncertain. This CDR3 has 17 residues. Germline loops: CDR1 SGHTA, CDR2 FQGNSA. For the CDR3, the DNA is TGTGCCAGCAGCTTCGCGGCATCAGTTACCCCTCGGACTGAAGCTTCCTTT. Translating gives CASSFAASVTPRTEASF.

The chain uses TRBV2 and TRBJ1-5; no firm D call. Trimming cost V 2 bases and J 4 bases, with 21 bases left between them. The CDR3 is 18 amino acids. In germline, CDR1 is SNHLY, CDR2 FYNNEI. The CDR3 here is CASSEFGQAVRLNQPQHF. The CDR3 coding sequence is TGTGCCAGCAGTGAATTTGGGCAGGCCGTAAGACTTAATCAGCCCCAGCATTTT.

The chain joins TRBV7-8 to TRBJ2-5, with D possibly being TRBD1 (6 bases). The V and J ends lost 5 bases and 1 base respectively, with 11 bases between them. The CDR3 length is 14 residues. Germline V gene data show CDR1 as SGHVS and CDR2 as FQNEAQ. The CDR3 protein is CASSATGLQETQYF. The CDR3 region has the DNA TGTGCCAGCAGCGCGACAGGACTCCAAGAGACCCAGTACTTC.

This chain uses TRBV29-1 with TRBJ2-3; D possibly matches TRBD1 or TRBD2 (7 bases each). The CDR3 has 14 residues. The germline V gene has CDR1 SQVTM and CDR2 ANQGSEA. The V and J ends lost 6 bases and 2 bases respectively, with 15 bases between them. The CDR3 DNA follows: TGCAGCGTGGGGCAGGGGGGGATCACAGATACGCAGTATTTT. The encoded protein is CSVGQGGITDTQYF.

This clonotype was found many times. The chain couples TRBV20-1 to TRBJ1-4; TRBD1 aligns across 10 bases. This CDR3 region has 14 residues. The ends lost 3 bases at V and 8 bases at J; junction bases unmatched: 6. From germline, CDR1 is DFQATT and CDR2 SNEGSKA (reference sequence). The CDR3: CSARTTGGLEKLFF. CDR3 DNA: TGCAGTGCTAGGACGACAGGGGGCCTCGAAAAACTGTTTTTT.

The chain is built from TRBV29-1 and TRBJ2-5; 8 nucleotides align to TRBD1. Germline V gene sequence: CDR1 SQVTM, CDR2 ANQGSEA. Trimming cost V 2 bases and J 1 base; bases outside gene matches: 3. The CDR3 sequence is 14 residues long. The CDR3 protein is CSVERQGRQETQYF. In nucleotides, the CDR3 is TGCAGCGTTGAAAGACAGGGGCGCCAAGAGACCCAGTACTTC.

The genes are TRBV7-2 and TRBJ2-7; no definite D call. Trimming stripped 2 bases from V and 7 bases from J, with 9 bases between. This CDR3 has 12 residues. Germline assignment: CDR1 SGHTA and CDR2 FQGNSA. The CDR3 nucleotides read TGTGCCAGCAGCTTATCGGTTAGGGAGCAGTACTTC. Translation: CASSLSVREQYF.

This clonotype was picked up many times. The CDR3 loop is CASRGLHYGYTF. The CDR3 DNA reads TGTGCCAGCAGGGGCCTGCACTATGGCTACACCTTC. The V and J genes are TRBV27 and TRBJ1-2; D is unresolved. Trimming left V 6 bases short and J 3 bases short, with 8 bases between. CDR1 and CDR2 from the germline V gene are MNHEY and SMNVEV (reference sequence). The CDR3 is made up of 12 amino acids.

CDR3 nucleotide sequence: TGTGCCAGCAGTTTAAGTCTAGCGAGCTCCTACGAGCAGTACTTC. This codes for CASSLSLASSYEQYF. The chain carries TRBV2 and TRBJ2-7; tentatively, D is TRBD2 (6 bases). This CDR3 has 15 amino acids. Trimming took off 5 bases at V and 0 bases at J, with 14 bases between the two ends. The V gene's germline CDR1 is SNHLY and CDR2 FYNNEI.

Many counts were recorded for this clonotype. V gene TRBV6-1 combines with J gene TRBJ2-3, with unresolved D. Germline assignment: CDR1 MNHNS and CDR2 SASEGT. Trimming took 2 bases from V and 2 from J, leaving 5 bases between them. The length of the CDR3 is 13 residues. CDR3 nucleotide sequence: TGTGCCAGCAGTGAATGGTTCACAGATACGCAGTATTTT. Protein product: CASSEWFTDTQYF.

The chain recombines TRBV10-3 with TRBJ1-5; 7 bases are shared with TRBD1. Germline V gene sequence: CDR1 ENHRY, CDR2 SYGVKD. The CDR3 has 14 amino acids. Losses at the gene ends were 5 bases for V and 3 bases for J; bases not matched to a gene: 4. CDR3 DNA: TGTGCCATCAGTCGGACAGGCAACAATCAGCCCCAGCATTTT. This encodes CAISRTGNNQPQHF.

The J gene is TRBJ2-2, the V gene TRBV2, with TRBD2 matching 9 bases. The germline V gene encodes CDR1 SNHLY and CDR2 FYNNEI. CDR3 length: 14 residues. Trimming cost V 6 bases and J 3 bases; bases outside gene matches: 2. The CDR3 nucleotides read TGTGCCAGCAGAAAGCGGGAGGACACCGGGGAGCTGTTTTTT. It specifies CASRKREDTGELFF.

The V and J genes are TRBV7-9 and TRBJ1-5, with 9 positions matching TRBD1. CDR1 and CDR2 (germline): SEHNR, FQNEAQ (reference sequence). This CDR3 comprises 16 residues. J was trimmed by 7 bases and V by 5 bases; bases with no gene match: 12. The CDR3 sequence is CASSQQTGTGNQPQHF. The CDR3 DNA reads as TGTGCCAGCAGCCAGCAAACCGGGACAGGGAACCAGCCCCAGCATTTT.

This clonotype came up many times. V gene TRBV7-9 combines with J gene TRBJ1-5; D gene unclear. V was pared by 1 base and J by 0 bases, with 10 bases between. The CDR3 is 16 amino acids. CDR1 is SEHNR, CDR2 FQNEAQ, per germline (reference sequence). The CDR3 protein is CASSLVATTSNQPQHF. The CDR3 nucleotides are TGTGCCAGCAGCTTAGTCGCAACTACTAGCAATCAGCCCCAGCATTTT.

The chain couples TRBV5-1 to TRBJ1-2; possibly TRBD1 for D (6 bases). The CDR3 consists of 15 residues. Germline V CDR1 and CDR2: SGHRS, YFSETQ. Trimming took 5 bases from V and 4 from J, leaving 18 bases between them. CDR3 DNA sequence: TGCGCCAGCAGACCTACCGGGACAATTATCTATGGCTACACCTTC. Amino acid sequence: CASRPTGTIIYGYTF.

The rearrangement uses TRBV20-1 and TRBJ2-5; no firm D call. The CDR3 is made up of 12 amino acids. Trimming removed 3 bases from V and 5 bases from J, with 10 bases in between. The germline V gene encodes CDR1 DFQATT and CDR2 SNEGSKA (reference sequence). The CDR3 here is CSARRRVETQYF. Written as DNA, the CDR3 is TGCAGTGCTAGGAGGAGAGTTGAGACCCAGTACTTC.

Only one count was recorded for this clonotype. The genes are TRBV10-3 and TRBJ1-2, with D possibly matching TRBD1 (5 bases). CDR1 and CDR2 from the germline V gene are ENHRY and SYGVKD. V lost 7 bases and J 7 bases, leaving 22 bases between the germline ends. The CDR3 extends over 15 amino acids. The CDR3 sequence is CAINFGGKDMGGYTF. The CDR3, as DNA: TGTGCCATCAATTTTGGCGGCAAGGACATGGGTGGCTACACCTTC.

The gene calls are TRBV2 and TRBJ1-2; unclear D gene. CDR3 length equals 12 residues. The ends were cut back, 2 bases at V and 12 bases at J, with 13 bases in the middle. Germline V CDR1 and CDR2: SNHLY, FYNNEI. Here the CDR3 DNA reads TGTGCCAGCAGTGAATACGACGAGGACGACACCTTC. This translates into CASSEYDEDDTF.

This clonotype was observed many times. This chain uses TRBV7-2 with TRBJ2-7, with 9 bases that match TRBD1. V was pared by 5 bases and J by 6 bases, with 11 bases of the junction left unmatched. The CDR3 contains 15 residues. Germline V gives CDR1 SGHTA, CDR2 FQGNSA. The CDR3 region is CASSRSTGGASEQYF. The DNA for the CDR3 is TGTGCCAGCAGCCGATCTACAGGGGGCGCGTCCGAGCAGTACTTC.

The chain has TRBV19 and TRBJ1-1, with D hard to call. Trimming left V 6 bases short and J 0 bases short, with 11 bases between. Per germline, CDR1 LNHDA and CDR2 SQIVND (reference sequence). The CDR3 loop spans 14 amino acids. DNA for the CDR3: TGTGCCAGTAGAGGACCCCCGATGAACACTGAAGCTTTCTTT. This gives the protein CASRGPPMNTEAFF.

Turning to this clonotype: The junction does not match germline at one end; this may be a read error. The rearrangement joins TRBV7-2 to TRBJ1-5, with 9 nucleotides matching TRBD1. The V gene's germline CDR1 is SGHTA and CDR2 FQGNSA. The CDR3 has 14 residues. The CDR3 DNA follows: TGTGCCAGCAGCGAAAACAGGGGGACAGGGCCCCAGAATTTT. Translating it yields CASSENRGTGPQNF.

This clonotype was observed many times. The rearrangement uses TRBV29-1 and TRBJ2-7, with 9 bases that match TRBD1. V gave up 2 bases and J gave up 5 bases; unmatched junction bases: 4. CDR3 length equals 13 residues. Germline CDR1 reads SQVTM; CDR2 reads ANQGSEA. CDR3 in amino acids: CSVEPGQGNEQYF. The CDR3 DNA follows: TGCAGCGTTGAACCGGGACAGGGTAACGAGCAGTACTTC.

This clonotype was recorded many times. V gene TRBV5-4 combines with J gene TRBJ2-7; no reliable D call. The CDR3 extends over 12 amino acids. With 4 bases removed from V and 3 bases from J, the gap between germline ends came to 8 bases. In germline, CDR1 is SGHNT, CDR2 YYREEE (reference sequence). CDR3 nucleotide sequence: TGTGCCAGCAGCCTATGGGGCTACGAGCAGTACTTC. Encoded protein: CASSLWGYEQYF.

This chain connects TRBV2 to TRBJ1-2, with D possibly TRBD1 on 5 matching bases. The CDR3 is made up of 16 amino acids. The V gene lost 9 bases and the J gene lost 4 bases, with 24 bases spanning the gap. The germline V gene encodes CDR1 SNHLY and CDR2 FYNNEI. CDR3 in amino acids: CASTKVMVTRGYGYTF. The CDR3 nucleotides read TGTGCCAGTACCAAGGTCATGGTTACGAGGGGCTATGGCTACACCTTC.

By proportion, this clonotype is medium-sized. This chain links TRBV20-1 with TRBJ1-5; weak D call: TRBD1 (6 bases). The length of the CDR3 is 14 residues. From germline, CDR1 is DFQATT and CDR2 SNEGSKA (reference sequence). The V gene lost 2 bases and the J gene lost 2 bases, with 10 bases spanning the gap. CDR3 DNA sequence: TGCAGTGCTAGACACCCAGGGGGCAATCAGCCCCAGCATTTT. This sequence encodes CSARHPGGNQPQHF.

This clonotype was seen just once. It is likely a read error, because the conserved phenylalanine at the end of the CDR3 is missing. It is unclear where the CDR3 begins or ends on the DNA, so no DNA is shown, and the CDR3 is as TCRdb lists it. The chain has TRBV11-2 and TRBJ1-1. Germline V gene lookup returns CDR1 SGHAT and CDR2 FQNNGV. With termini counted, the CDR3 has 9 amino acids. The CDR3 loop reads CASSFGTSG.

The CDR3 loop is CASSYSGLAGPDTQYF. The CDR3 DNA sequence: TGTGCCAGCAGTTACTCCGGACTAGCCGGCCCAGATACGCAGTATTTT. The chain combines TRBV6-5 with TRBJ2-3; 8 bases agree with TRBD2. V gave up 0 bases and J gave up 4 bases; unmatched junction bases: 6. Germline CDR1 MNHEY, CDR2 SVGAGI. The CDR3 covers 16 residues.